Following are 13 T cell receptor beta chains from one sample sequenced in a study of cytomegalovirus exposure and HLA in healthy donors. TCRdb keeps only in-frame clones here, not all; method: immunoSEQ multiplex PCR. The sample has over 150,000 clones, approximately 96% seen once. The source material was PBMCs. These receptors were obtained from a woman younger than 35 in good health and CMV-seronegative.

J is TRBJ2-2 and V is TRBV5-5, with D possibly matching TRBD2 (7 bases). The CDR3 length is 14 residues. Per germline, CDR1 SGHKS and CDR2 YYEKEE (reference sequence). V lost 2 bases and J lost 6, with 11 bases in between. In DNA, the CDR3 is TGTGCCAGCAGCTTCGGGGGGCGCCCCGGGGAGCTGTTTTTT. Translating it yields CASSFGGRPGELFF.

The chain joins TRBV7-6 to TRBJ1-3; D is possibly TRBD1 (6 bases). CDR1 is SGHVS, CDR2 FNYEAQ, per germline. The CDR3 is made up of 17 amino acids. V was clipped by 1 base and J by 2 bases, with 15 bases between them. The CDR3 DNA follows: TGTGCCAGCAGCTTAGGGTCAGATGGGACAACTGGAAACACCATATATTTT. Translating it yields CASSLGSDGTTGNTIYF.

V and J are TRBV11-2 and TRBJ2-1; TRBD1 matches 8 bases. J gave up 1 base and V 4 bases, and 12 bases lay outside the gene matches. Germline V CDR1 and CDR2: SGHAT, FQNNGV. The CDR3 consists of 18 residues. CDR3 loop: CASSSPRGTGHSYNEQFF. In nucleotides, the CDR3 is TGTGCCAGCAGCTCGCCAAGGGGGACAGGTCATTCCTACAATGAGCAGTTCTTC.

This chain connects TRBV5-6 to TRBJ2-3, with 9 bases fitting TRBD2. The J segment lost 4 bases and the V segment lost 0 bases, leaving 9 bases of the junction unmatched. The CDR3 extends over 17 amino acids. Germline V gene data show CDR1 as SGHDT and CDR2 as YYEEEE. This CDR3 is CASSLEGGGALSDTQYF. CDR3 bases: TGTGCCAGCAGCTTGGAGGGCGGGGGGGCCCTATCAGATACGCAGTATTTT.

CDR3 coding DNA: TGTGCCAGCCGAGGACTAGCGGGGGGTGCCACCACCGGGGAGCTGTTTTTT. It encodes CASRGLAGGATTGELFF. The chain recombines TRBV2 with TRBJ2-2; the match to TRBD2 covers 14 bases. Germline-derived CDR1 and CDR2 are SNHLY and FYNNEI. After removal of 8 bases from V and 4 bases from J, the junction contained 9 bases not matched to a gene. The length of the CDR3 is 17 residues.

This chain uses TRBV5-5 with TRBJ2-7; TRBD1 aligns across 8 bases. The CDR3 spans 14 residues. Germline values: CDR1 SGHKS, CDR2 YYEKEE (reference sequence). The J segment lost 7 bases and the V segment lost 2 bases, leaving 8 bases of the junction unmatched. DNA of the CDR3: TGTGCCAGCAGCTTCCCTTCAGGGGGCAGTGAGCAGTACTTC. Translating gives CASSFPSGGSEQYF.

The chain recombines TRBV5-6 with TRBJ2-7, with TRBD1 matching over 10 bases. J was trimmed by 4 bases and V by 4 bases; bases with no gene match: 5. CDR3 length: 14 amino acids. Germline V lookup: CDR1 SGHDT, CDR2 YYEEEE. Here the CDR3 reads CASSTGTGEYEQYF. CDR3 DNA: TGTGCCAGCAGCACCGGGACAGGGGAATACGAGCAGTACTTC. Full variable domain (missing parts from reference TRBV5-6 and TRBJ2-7): DAGVTQSPTHLIKTRGQQVTLRCSPKSGHDTVSWYQQALGQGPQFIFQYYEEEERQRGNFPDRFSGHQFPNYSSELNVNALLLGDSALYLCASSTGTGEYEQYFGPGTRLTVT.

V and J are TRBV7-3 and TRBJ2-1, with 9 nucleotides matching TRBD1. This CDR3 has 12 residues. The junction had 1 base not matched to a gene; V was cut back by 4 bases and J by 9 bases. CDR1 and CDR2 (germline): SGHTA, FQGTGA. CDR3 in DNA: TGTGCCAGCAGCTCACAGGGGGCTGAGCAGTTCTTC. It yields the protein CASSSQGAEQFF.

This clone occurred once. The chain uses TRBV9 and TRBJ2-1; TRBD2 aligns across 8 bases. The J segment lost 4 bases and the V segment lost 4 bases, leaving 7 bases of the junction unmatched. The CDR3 spans 15 residues. Germline V gene data show CDR1 as SGDLS and CDR2 as YYNGEE. The CDR3 loop is CASSSDGGVYNEQFF. The DNA of the CDR3 is TGTGCCAGCAGCTCAGACGGGGGGGTTTACAATGAGCAGTTCTTC.

The rearrangement joins TRBV19 to TRBJ2-1, with 9 bases aligning to TRBD1. The CDR3 extends over 17 amino acids. From germline, CDR1 is LNHDA and CDR2 SQIVND (reference sequence). J was trimmed by 4 bases and V by 7 bases; bases with no gene match: 14. The CDR3 nucleotides read TGTGCCAGTACCCCGACAGGGGGTAATTCCCCGTACAATGAGCAGTTCTTC. Protein: CASTPTGGNSPYNEQFF.

V and J are TRBV5-1 and TRBJ2-5; possibly TRBD2 for D (6 bases). V was clipped by 1 base and J by 5 bases, with 12 bases between them. This CDR3 has 14 amino acids. CDR1 and CDR2 (germline): SGHRS, YFSETQ. As DNA, the CDR3 is TGCGCCAGCAGCTTGTCTGGGGGGATCGAGACCCAGTACTTC. Its protein product is CASSLSGGIETQYF.

This chain connects TRBV5-1 to TRBJ2-5; tentative D call: TRBD1 (6 bases). The closer fit of TRBJ2-7 to the DNA end suggests the J call may be wrong. The length of the CDR3 is 13 residues. Germline V gene sequence: CDR1 SGHRS, CDR2 YFSETQ. The CDR3, as DNA: TGCGCCAGCAGCACCGACAGGACCTACGAGCAGTACTTC. Translation: CASSTDRTYEQYF.

V usage is TRBV5-6 and J usage is TRBJ2-1; 7 bases agree with TRBD1. Trimming removed 2 bases from V and 9 bases from J; junction bases left unmatched: 8. This CDR3 is built from 14 residues. CDR1 and CDR2 (germline): SGHDT, YYEEEE. The CDR3, as DNA: TGTGCCAGCAGCTTAAAGGGGGCAATGAGTGAGCAGTTCTTC. Translating it yields CASSLKGAMSEQFF.